This T cell receptor beta chain was retrieved from a study of cytomegalovirus exposure and HLA in healthy donors. The CDR3 totals 15 residues. Germline-derived CDR1 and CDR2 are SGHTA and FQGNSA. V lost 6 bases, J lost 3 bases, and 7 bases stayed unmatched. The PCR used 60 Vbeta and 13 Jbeta primers. In the source study's methods: In a later analysis, the count reached tens of millions of unique TCR beta chains, with 10 million to 14 million shared. Sequencing used immunoSEQ multiplex PCR; TCRdb keeps in-frame clones, though not all of them. The V and J calls and clone size come from that table; D and trimming were worked out from the DNA. The repertoire includes more than 110,000 clones, around 70% of them detected once, and roughly 2% sits in the top ten.

The sample consisted of PBMCs. The rearrangement joins TRBV7-2 to TRBJ2-5; 10 nucleotides match TRBD1. The sequence came from a woman aged 55-70 years in good health and CMV-seropositive. The CDR3 nucleotides read TGTGCCAGCAGATTGACAGGGGGCGGGAAAGAGACCCAGTACTTC. This translates into CASRLTGGGKETQYF.